This is a list of T cell receptor beta chains from one sample in a study of early T cells in non-severe SARS-CoV-2 infection. A single record per CDR3 protein comes from TCRdb applying MiXCR to the 5' RACE reads. The sample consists of about 100,000 distinct CDR3 sequences, 13% of them appearing once. Sequenced input: whole blood. The receptors were sampled from an adult who was a healthcare worker with PCR-confirmed SARS-CoV-2 infection or an uninfected control (not recorded which). CDR3s leave out the opening cysteine and the closing phenylalanine or tryptophan. Fields, in order: V gene, J gene, CDR3 protein.

>TRBV4-1|TRBJ2-2
ASSHVRPDSGAYGTPENTGELF
>TRBV15|TRBJ2-5
ATSRGGSGGQKETQY
>TRBV3-1|TRBJ2-1
ASSFGGHLSNNEQF
>TRBV3-1|TRBJ2-7
ASSQGWYEQY
>TRBV19|TRBJ1-4
ASSMGTANEKLF
>TRBV3-2|TRBJ2-1
ASSQETSGGL
>TRBV20-1|TRBJ2-7
SARGIETYEQY
>TRBV7-6|TRBJ1-1
ASSLRDRFTEAF
>TRBV20-1|TRBJ1-3
SATNSDTIY
>TRBV19|TRBJ1-2
ASRGDRGSGYT
>TRBV11-2|TRBJ1-1
ASSSNRGGTEAF
>TRBV20-1|TRBJ1-1
SARDRVKNTEAF
>TRBV11-2|TRBJ2-7
ASSWDRGREQY
>TRBV28|TRBJ2-2
ASRSGGTNIKELF
>TRBV18|TRBJ2-3
ASSPGADTDTQY
>TRBV29-1|TRBJ2-3
SVEFTSLDTQY
>TRBV2|TRBJ2-4
ASSEGPNIQY
>TRBV28|TRBJ2-7
ASSFPTYEQY
>TRBV20-1|TRBJ2-1
SARGSGGTYNEQF
>TRBV3-1|TRBJ2-3
ASSHFPTGTHPDTQY
>TRBV20-1|TRBJ2-5
SAGADSYQETQY
>TRBV29-1|TRBJ2-7
SVVAGEPYEQY
>TRBV20-1|TRBJ2-7
SARRGSYEQY
>TRBV24-1|TRBJ2-2
ATSDLPQPTGELF
>TRBV5-1|TRBJ2-2
ASSLDPSTGELF
>TRBV11-2|TRBJ2-2
ASSRTSGGANTGELF
>TRBV15|TRBJ1-3
ATSRDQEATGNTIY
>TRBV28|TRBJ1-5
ASSPRGRQPQH
>TRBV5-5|TRBJ2-7
ASASPGDSYEQY
>TRBV11-2|TRBJ2-7
ASSLAVGTGLNEQY
>TRBV12-3/TRBV12-4|TRBJ2-7
ASSSKGASGVTYEQY